This passage covers 16 T cell receptor beta chains from one sample sequenced in a study of STAT5B mutations in CD4+ large granular lymphocyte leukemia. Sequenced by immunoSEQ multiplex PCR; TCRdb stores in-frame clones only, minus some. Here the sample spans around 32,000 clones, about 81% being singletons. Material: CD4+ T cells from blood buffy coats. These receptors came from a human donor in good health.

The genes are TRBV11-2 and TRBJ2-7; 9 nucleotides agree with TRBD1. Germline V gene data show CDR1 as SGHAT and CDR2 as FQNNGV. The CDR3 length is 16 residues. V lost 4 bases and J lost 4; bases outside the gene matches: 11. The CDR3 bases are TGTGCCAGCAGCTCCTGGGAGACAGGGGGAGGGTACGAGCAGTACTTC. It yields the protein CASSSWETGGGYEQYF. Together with reference TRBV11-2 and TRBJ2-7, the CDR3 gives the full variable domain: EAGVAQSPRYKIIEKRQSVAFWCNPISGHATLYWYQQILGQGPKLLIQFQNNGVVDDSQLPKDRFSAERLKGVDSTLKIQPAKLEDSAVYLCASSSWETGGGYEQYFGPGTRLTVT.

V gene TRBV10-3 combines with J gene TRBJ1-1; D not resolved. Trimming took off 4 bases at V and 1 base at J, with 10 bases between the two ends. Germline V gene lookup returns CDR1 ENHRY and CDR2 SYGVKD. There are 14 residues in the CDR3. The CDR3 is CAISGGSSNTEAFF. CDR3 in DNA: TGTGCCATCAGTGGGGGTAGCTCGAACACTGAAGCTTTCTTT.

The J gene is TRBJ2-7, the V gene TRBV2; D gene unclear. The V gene's germline CDR1 is SNHLY and CDR2 FYNNEI. Trimming took off 8 bases at V and 0 bases at J, with 5 bases between the two ends. This CDR3 region has 11 residues. Here the CDR3 reads CASRSSYEQYF. CDR3 DNA: TGTGCCAGCCGTTCCTCCTACGAGCAGTACTTC.

The chain recombines TRBV5-4 with TRBJ2-5; D is undetermined. This CDR3 comprises 13 residues. V lost 3 bases, J lost 1 base, and 7 bases lay in between. Germline lookup yields CDR1 SGHNT and CDR2 YYREEE (reference sequence). CDR3 nucleotide sequence: TGTGCCAGCAGCTCACAACCCCAAGAGACCCAGTACTTC. Protein sequence: CASSSQPQETQYF.

This clone was counted a few times. V usage is TRBV28 and J usage is TRBJ1-1; 9 nucleotides align to TRBD1. This CDR3 contains 16 residues. J was trimmed by 3 bases and V by 5 bases; bases with no gene match: 10. Germline assignment: CDR1 MDHEN and CDR2 SYDVKM. CDR3 nucleotides: TGTGCCAGCAGTCTCCCACCGGGACAGGGTTACACTGAAGCTTTCTTT. Amino acid sequence: CASSLPPGQGYTEAFF.

V gene TRBV28 combines with J gene TRBJ2-3; 12 bases match TRBD2. Germline assignment: CDR1 MDHEN and CDR2 SYDVKM. The CDR3 is 19 residues long. V was pared by 9 bases and J by 0 bases, with 16 bases of the junction left unmatched. CDR3 coding DNA: TGTGCCAGTCCGCCTCCTAGCGGGGGGGCTGGGGCTAGCACAGATACGCAGTATTTT. Translation: CASPPPSGGAGASTDTQYF.

This clone was counted only a few times. The rearrangement links TRBV5-1 to TRBJ1-2, with TRBD1 matching 7 bases. Trimming cost V 4 bases and J 0 bases; bases outside gene matches: 6. This CDR3 region has 15 residues. The V gene's germline CDR1 is SGHRS and CDR2 YFSETQ. CDR3 DNA sequence: TGCGCCAGCAGCCGCGGGGACAGAACTAACTATGGCTACACCTTC. This codes for CASSRGDRTNYGYTF. The full variable domain, completed using reference TRBV5-1 and TRBJ1-2, is KAGVTQTPRYLIKTRGQQVTLSCSPISGHRSVSWYQQTPGQGLQFLFEYFSETQRNKGNFPGRFSGRQFSNSRSEMNVSTLELGDSALYLCASSRGDRTNYGYTFGSGTRLTVV.

The chain employs TRBV7-9 and TRBJ2-5; TRBD2 agrees at 7 bases. The CDR3 totals 16 residues. The germline gives CDR1 SEHNR, CDR2 FQNEAQ (reference sequence). V shed 0 bases, J shed 5 bases, and the junction held 9 bases outside the gene matches. The CDR3 sequence is CASSLAGGSGYETQYF. CDR3 sequence (DNA): TGTGCCAGCAGCTTAGCAGGCGGGAGTGGATATGAGACCCAGTACTTC.

This chain joins TRBV7-2 and TRBJ2-1; D might be TRBD1 or TRBD2, each matching 5 bases. From germline, CDR1 is SGHTA and CDR2 FQGNSA. Trimming took off 5 bases at V and 4 bases at J, with 21 bases between the two ends. The CDR3 has 17 residues. CDR3 nucleotide sequence: TGTGCCAGCAGCGATGATCGGGGCGGGCGCCGATACAATGAGCAGTTCTTC. Protein: CASSDDRGGRRYNEQFF.

This clone was seen once. This chain connects TRBV7-9 to TRBJ2-1; D not resolved. This CDR3 contains 15 residues. Trimming stripped 5 bases from V and 0 bases from J, with 11 bases between. Germline V CDR1 and CDR2: SEHNR, FQNEAQ (reference sequence). CDR3 DNA sequence: TGTGCCAGCAGCGCCCGACCTTTCTCCTACAATGAGCAGTTCTTC. It specifies CASSARPFSYNEQFF.

The chain combines TRBV2 with TRBJ2-3; TRBD2 is a possible D gene (5 bases). Trimming shortened V by 4 bases and J by 8 bases, and 10 bases separated the two germline ends. CDR3 length: 12 amino acids. CDR1 is SNHLY, CDR2 FYNNEI, per germline. The CDR3 spells CASSVGERTQYF. The CDR3 DNA reads as TGTGCCAGCAGTGTCGGGGAGCGTACGCAGTATTTT.

This clone was detected only a few times. The chain has TRBV6-5 and TRBJ2-7; D possibly matches TRBD1 or TRBD2 (6 bases each). The germline gives CDR1 MNHEY, CDR2 SVGAGI. V gave up 6 bases and J gave up 2 bases, with 14 bases separating them. The CDR3 is made up of 14 amino acids. CDR3 amino acids: CASRPSGGPYEQYF. CDR3 DNA: TGTGCCAGCAGGCCTTCCGGGGGCCCCTACGAGCAGTACTTC.

The V and J genes are TRBV19 and TRBJ2-1; 9 bases match TRBD2. Unmatched junction bases numbered 19, after V lost 5 bases and J lost 8 bases. This CDR3 is built from 18 residues. Germline values: CDR1 LNHDA, CDR2 SQIVND (reference sequence). CDR3 in DNA: TGTGCCAGTAGTGGGTATATAAGTCTAGCGGGAAAATCAGATGAGCAGTTCTTC. Its protein product is CASSGYISLAGKSDEQFF.

Only a few counts were recorded for this clone. This chain connects TRBV6-6 to TRBJ2-2; either TRBD1 or TRBD2 may fit D (6 bases each). The V and J ends lost 6 bases and 5 bases respectively, with 10 bases between them. CDR1 and CDR2 (germline): MNHNY, SVGAGI (reference sequence). CDR3 length: 13 amino acids. The CDR3 is CASRTGRTGELFF. The CDR3 DNA sequence: TGTGCCAGCAGAACAGGGAGGACCGGGGAGCTGTTTTTT.

The chain combines TRBV7-9 with TRBJ2-5; D may be TRBD1 or TRBD2 (5 bases each). The V and J ends lost 7 bases and 5 bases respectively, with 20 bases between them. Germline V gene lookup returns CDR1 SEHNR and CDR2 FQNEAQ (reference sequence). The CDR3 length is 15 residues. The CDR3 here is CASNYRDRRGETQYF. CDR3 DNA sequence: TGTGCCAGCAATTACCGGGACCGACGAGGGGAGACCCAGTACTTC.

The chain recombines TRBV6-6 with TRBJ1-3, with D hard to call. Trimming removed 5 bases from V and 0 bases from J, with 11 bases in between. The germline V gene has CDR1 MNHNY and CDR2 SVGAGI (reference sequence). The CDR3 runs to 15 residues. The CDR3 DNA reads TGTGCCAGCAGTCCCAGAGAGACCTCTGGAAACACCATATATTTT. Its protein is CASSPRETSGNTIYF.